These T cell receptor beta chains were read from a single sample in a study of cytomegalovirus exposure and HLA in healthy donors. Measured with immunoSEQ multiplex PCR; TCRdb has only the in-frame clones, and not every one. The profile shows 110,000 to 150,000 clones, approximately 80% of them singletons. Sequencing was carried out using PBMCs. All receptors derive from a woman between 40 and 55 years old in good health and CMV-seronegative. The CDR3 runs from the conserved cysteine through the conserved F or W. The D gene is left open where the match is weak. Expanded clones get a size class; other rows say once, few or many, or leave the size out.

TRBJ2-3	TRBV10-1	NA	TRBD2	CASSSGLAGSDTQYF	TGCGCCAGCAGCTCAGGACTAGCGGGTTCAGATACGCAGTATTTT
TRBJ1-1	TRBV6-5	NA	NA	CASSRRRQANTEAFF	TGTGCCAGCAGCCGAAGGAGACAGGCGAACACTGAAGCTTTCTTT
TRBJ2-7	TRBV5-5	NA	NA	CASSPPGRGNEQYF	TGTGCCAGCAGCCCGCCGGGCAGGGGTAACGAGCAGTACTTC
TRBJ2-7	TRBV5-1	NA	TRBD1	CASSLVSQGAREQYF	TGCGCCAGCAGCTTGGTATCACAGGGGGCGAGGGAGCAGTACTTC
TRBJ2-2	TRBV11-3	NA	TRBD1	CASSPRGTGVRTGELFF	TGTGCCAGCAGCCCAAGGGGGACAGGGGTGAGAACCGGGGAGCTGTTTTTT
TRBJ2-1	TRBV6-5	few	NA	CASSYSSTGFNEQFF	TGTGCCAGCAGTTACTCGTCCACGGGTTTCAATGAGCAGTTCTTC
TRBJ2-1	TRBV5-6	NA	TRBD2	CASSSGTSGGAGSYNEQFF	TGTGCCAGCAGCTCAGGGACTAGCGGGGGGGCCGGATCCTACAATGAGCAGTTCTTC
TRBJ1-4	TRBV9	NA	TRBD1	CASSPRDRVNEKLFF	TGTGCCAGCAGCCCACGGGACAGGGTTAATGAAAAACTGTTTTTT
TRBJ1-5	TRBV4-1	NA	NA	CASSVVANDQPQHF	TGCGCCAGCAGTGTTGTGGCCAACGATCAGCCCCAGCATTTT
TRBJ2-3	TRBV6-1	medium-sized	TRBD2	CASSAASGRGPDTQYF	TGTGCCAGCAGTGCGGCGAGCGGGAGGGGACCCGATACGCAGTATTTT
TRBJ1-2	TRBV29-1	medium-sized	NA	CSVEVSPGRGYTF	TGCAGCGTTGAAGTTAGTCCGGGTAGGGGCTACACCTTC
TRBJ1-5	TRBV6-1	few	NA	CASSARGWGQPQHF	TGTGCCAGCAGTGCCCGGGGATGGGGACAGCCCCAGCATTTT
TRBJ2-3	TRBV7-9	NA	NA	CSGNSAGDTQYF	TGTTCCGGGAATTCGGCAGGAGATACGCAGTATTTT
TRBJ2-1	TRBV18	NA	TRBD2	CASSPGTSGGAYNEQFF	TGTGCCAGCTCACCCGGGACTAGCGGGGGGGCCTACAATGAGCAGTTCTTC
TRBJ2-7	TRBV5-1	few	TRBD1	CASSWGGQGGEQYF	TGCGCCAGCAGCTGGGGGGGACAGGGAGGAGAGCAGTACTTC
TRBJ2-7	TRBV28	NA	NA	CASSLGRVKYEQYF	TGTGCCAGCAGTTTGGGCAGGGTTAAGTACGAGCAGTACTTC
TRBJ2-1	TRBV20-1	once	NA	CSATLNEQFF	TGCAGTGCTACCCTCAATGAGCAGTTCTTC
TRBJ1-2	TRBV6-5	NA	NA	CASSYSGGDSYGYTF	TGTGCCAGCAGTTATTCGGGCGGGGATTCCTATGGCTACACCTTC
TRBJ1-1	TRBV7-2	NA	TRBD1	CASSRQGVDTEAFF	TGTGCCAGCAGCCGACAGGGGGTAGACACTGAAGCTTTCTTT
TRBJ1-6	TRBV6-6	NA	NA	CASSTGDSPLHF	TGTGCCAGCAGTACGGGGGATTCACCCCTCCACTTT
TRBJ2-3	TRBV9	NA	NA	CASSVVSGGGTQYF	TGTGCCAGCAGCGTAGTGTCAGGGGGAGGTACGCAGTATTTT
TRBJ1-2	TRBV19	NA	NA	CASSVSGLPYGYTF	TGTGCCAGTAGTGTATCAGGGCTTCCCTATGGCTACACCTTC
TRBJ1-4	TRBV19	NA	NA	CASMSLSSSEKLFF	TGTGCCAGTATGAGTCTCTCCTCCTCGGAAAAACTGTTTTTT
TRBJ2-7	TRBV7-9	NA	NA	CASSPQGISYEQYF	TGTGCCAGCAGCCCACAGGGCATCTCCTACGAGCAGTACTTC
TRBJ2-1	TRBV7-9	NA	TRBD1	CASSLRTGLRHNEQFF	TGTGCCAGCAGCTTACGGACAGGGCTAAGGCACAATGAGCAGTTCTTC
TRBJ2-7	TRBV29-1	NA	TRBD1	CSVGWGGTAAAQYF	TGCAGCGTTGGTTGGGGTGGGACAGCCGCCGCGCAGTACTTC
TRBJ1-1	TRBV28	NA	TRBD1	CASRPRQGAGTEAFF	TGTGCCAGCAGGCCACGACAGGGGGCTGGTACTGAAGCTTTCTTT
TRBJ1-2	TRBV28	NA	NA	CASGPAGGDYGYTF	TGTGCCAGCGGACCCGCGGGGGGAGACTATGGCTACACCTTC
TRBJ2-4	TRBV4-1	NA	NA	CASSRNRVSTENIQYF	TGCGCCAGCAGCCGTAACAGGGTTTCGACGGAAAACATTCAGTACTTC
TRBJ1-2	TRBV27	NA	TRBD1	CASSLSRTGWDGYTF	TGTGCCAGCAGTTTATCTAGGACAGGGTGGGATGGCTACACCTTC
TRBJ2-1	TRBV5-1	NA	TRBD2	CASSLRGADYNEQFF	TGCGCCAGCAGCCTGCGGGGGGCGGATTACAATGAGCAGTTCTTC
TRBJ1-2	TRBV27	NA	NA	CASSAGFGYTF	TGTGCCAGCAGTGCGGGTTTTGGCTACACCTTC
TRBJ1-1	TRBV5-6	NA	TRBD1	CASNTPGQGNTEAFF	TGTGCCAGCAACACCCCGGGACAGGGGAACACTGAAGCTTTCTTT
TRBJ2-7	TRBV7-8	once	TRBD2	CASSLTSGAYEQYF	TGTGCCAGCAGCCTAACTAGCGGAGCTTACGAGCAGTACTTC
TRBJ1-5	TRBV18	NA	TRBD1	CASSPGIGTGGNRPQHF	TGTGCCAGCTCACCAGGGATCGGGACAGGGGGCAATCGGCCCCAGCATTTT
TRBJ2-7	TRBV6-1	NA	TRBD1	CATPGQSSYEQYF	TGTGCCACCCCGGGACAGAGCTCCTACGAGCAGTACTTC
TRBJ1-6	TRBV18	NA	NA	CASSPSRSSYNSPLHF	TGTGCCAGCTCACCATCGAGGAGCTCCTATAATTCACCCCTCCACTTT
TRBJ2-7	TRBV28	once	TRBD1	CASSLQGALGVYEQYF	TGTGCCAGCAGTTTACAGGGGGCGTTGGGGGTCTACGAGCAGTACTTC
TRBJ1-2	TRBV18	few	TRBD1	CASSPAAGQGNGYTF	TGTGCCAGCTCACCCGCCGCGGGACAGGGGAATGGCTACACCTTC
TRBJ1-2	TRBV30	NA	NA	CAWGRDRPYGYTF	TGTGCCTGGGGCAGAGACAGGCCCTATGGCTACACCTTC
TRBJ1-6	TRBV4-2	NA	NA	CASRLELLSYNSPLHF	TGTGCCAGCCGGTTAGAGCTCCTATCCTATAATTCACCCCTCCACTTT
TRBJ1-4	TRBV6-5	NA	TRBD1	CASSYSYRGQSEKLFF	TGTGCCAGCAGTTACTCGTATAGGGGACAGAGTGAAAAACTGTTTTTT
TRBJ1-1	TRBV12-5	NA	NA	CASGLVLGTEQGPGVNTEAFF	TGTGCTAGTGGTTTGGTACTCGGAACGGAGCAGGGGCCAGGGGTGAACACTGAAGCTTTCTTT
TRBJ2-5	TRBV5-1	NA	TRBD1	CASTPDRGEQETQYF	TGCGCCAGCACGCCCGACAGGGGAGAACAAGAGACCCAGTACTTC
TRBJ1-4	TRBV5-1	NA	TRBD1	CASSFRGQSTEKLFF	TGCGCCAGCAGTTTCAGGGGGCAGAGCACGGAAAAACTGTTTTTT
TRBJ1-1	TRBV7-8	few	NA	CASSPRAGDTEAFF	TGTGCCAGCAGCCCACGCGCGGGAGACACTGAAGCTTTCTTT
TRBJ2-1	TRBV27	NA	NA	CASSLASRKFSYNEQFF	TGTGCCAGCAGTTTAGCCTCGAGGAAATTTTCCTACAATGAGCAGTTCTTC
TRBJ1-5	TRBV18	NA	NA	CASSPPIGLQHF	TGTGCCAGCTCACCACCTATTGGCCTCCAGCATTTT
TRBJ1-1	TRBV9	few	TRBD1	CASSLGQGFTEAFF	TGTGCCAGCAGCTTGGGACAGGGGTTCACTGAAGCTTTCTTT
TRBJ1-1	TRBV2	few	NA	CASSAGWMAFF	TGTGCCAGCTCAGCGGGCTGGATGGCTTTCTTT
TRBJ2-1	TRBV7-2	NA	TRBD1	CASSTQTGAEQFF	TGTGCCAGCAGCACGCAAACAGGGGCAGAGCAGTTCTTC
TRBJ1-3	TRBV2	few	TRBD1	CASRDGTEYGNTIYF	TGTGCCAGCAGGGACGGGACAGAATACGGAAACACCATATATTTT
TRBJ2-2	TRBV7-8	NA	NA	CASSLGDLNTGELFF	TGTGCCAGCAGCTTAGGAGACTTGAACACCGGGGAGCTGTTTTTT
TRBJ1-2	TRBV10-3	many	NA	CAIPLRAETEGDGYTF	TGTGCCATCCCTCTCCGGGCGGAGACCGAGGGTGACGGCTACACCTTC
TRBJ1-2	TRBV2	NA	NA	CASSWGSQGNYGYTF	TGTGCCAGCAGTTGGGGTTCACAGGGAAACTATGGCTACACCTTC
TRBJ1-4	TRBV28	NA	TRBD1	CASTRQGELLRKLFF	TGTGCCAGCACCAGACAGGGGGAGCTTTTGAGGAAACTGTTTTTT
TRBJ1-6	TRBV28	NA	NA	CASSFPLSRTPNSPLHF	TGTGCCAGCAGTTTTCCCCTATCAAGGACACCTAATTCACCCCTCCACTTT
TRBJ2-5	TRBV5-6	NA	TRBD1	CASSLRGGVGETQYF	TGTGCCAGCAGCTTGAGAGGGGGCGTGGGGGAGACCCAGTACTTC
TRBJ1-2	TRBV19	NA	TRBD1	CATNQGARSYGYTF	TGTGCCACTAACCAGGGGGCTCGGAGCTATGGCTACACCTTC
TRBJ1-1	TRBV5-1	NA	TRBD1	CTSSSATGGGAEAFF	TGCACCAGCAGCTCGGCCACAGGGGGAGGGGCTGAAGCTTTCTTT